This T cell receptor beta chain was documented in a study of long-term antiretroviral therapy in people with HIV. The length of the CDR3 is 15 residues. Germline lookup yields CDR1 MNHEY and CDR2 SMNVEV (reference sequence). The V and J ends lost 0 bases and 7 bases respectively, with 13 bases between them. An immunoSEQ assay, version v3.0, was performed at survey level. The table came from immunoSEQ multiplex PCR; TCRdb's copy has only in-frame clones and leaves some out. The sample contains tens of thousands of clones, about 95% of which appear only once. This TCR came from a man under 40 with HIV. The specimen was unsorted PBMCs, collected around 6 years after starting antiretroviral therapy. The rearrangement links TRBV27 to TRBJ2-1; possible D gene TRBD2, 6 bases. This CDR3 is CASSLSGGFGNEQFF. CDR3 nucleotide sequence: TGTGCCAGCAGTTTATCCGGGGGTTTTGGGAATGAGCAGTTCTTC.